The T cell receptor (beta chain) described here comes from a study of blood T cell repertoires in COVID-19. Study information: COVID-19 samples, acute and convalescent, were from the United States, Italy and Spain. T cells, B-cell-depleted T cells, or PBMCs supplied cDNA or gDNA.

Source study methods: Nucleated cell counts were estimated from reference gene primer amplification. The data were produced by immunoSEQ multiplex PCR, yet TCRdb's version contains in-frame clones alone and is incomplete. The V and J calls and clone size come from that table; D and trimming were worked out from the DNA. The sample lists 290,000 or so clones, roughly 85% occurring once. The ends were cut back, 6 bases at V and 5 bases at J, with 14 bases in the middle. Germline V CDR1 and CDR2: SNHLY, FYNNEI. The length of the CDR3 is 13 residues. The chain couples TRBV2 to TRBJ2-7, with a tentative D call TRBD2 (7 bases). The TCR sequence derives from a man in his fifties with active or convalescent COVID-19. The source material was peripheral blood. This CDR3 is CASRFRGAHEQYF. Here the CDR3 DNA reads TGTGCCAGCAGGTTCCGGGGGGCCCACGAGCAGTACTTC.